Sequencing of this T cell receptor (beta chain) was carried out in a study of human T cells and chemical hapten exposure. Time point described: pre-sensitization, week 0. Treatment in this sample: therapeutic diphenylcyclopropenone sensitization with weekly scalp DPC. The authors extracted total RNA from unfractionated whole blood. As concerns this clonotype: The antigen remains unidentified.

Study results and limitations: Following DPC sensitization, TCRs present above 1 in 1000 frequency showed no change.

TCRdb redid the calling of the RACE reads with MiXCR, one entry per CDR3 protein. Of over 50,000 distinct CDR3 sequences in the sample, 8.5% to 10% were seen once. The TCR sequence derives from a woman aged 30 to 39 with alopecia areata. Some clones in this sample may be carry-over from other donors' samples. The sample in question was whole blood, obtained in connection with sensitization to the hapten diphenylcyclopropenone (DPC).

The chain's CDR3 is CAWSEGPASTDTQYF. The CDR3, as DNA: TGTGCCTGGAGTGAGGGACCTGCGTCCACAGATACGCAGTATTTT. The chain is built from TRBV30 and TRBJ2-3, with D perhaps TRBD1 or TRBD2 (5 bases each). Looked up from germline, CDR1 is GTSNPN and CDR2 is SVGIG (reference sequence). Trimming removed 1 base from V and 2 bases from J, with 13 bases in between. This CDR3 is 15 amino acids long.